The 18 T cell receptor beta chains reported below all come from one sample, sequenced in a study of T cell responses to AZD1222 COVID-19 vaccine. This table comes from immunoSEQ multiplex PCR, and its TCRdb copy is limited to in-frame clones, with some not included. The table records about 130,000 clones, about nine tenths of them present only once. Specimen: peripheral blood, collected on day 0 of AZD1222 vaccination. The source of these receptors is an adult in good health.

The chain is built from TRBV4-3 and TRBJ1-2; D call uncertain. The CDR3 spans 14 residues. Germline values: CDR1 LGHNA, CDR2 YSLEER. The V end was cut by 0 bases, the J end by 3 bases, with 8 bases between. The CDR3 is CASSQDTQYYGYTF. In DNA form, the CDR3 reads TGCGCCAGCAGCCAAGATACACAGTACTATGGCTACACCTTC.

This chain links TRBV5-6 with TRBJ2-7; a weak D match, TRBD2 (7 bases). Per the germline V gene, CDR1 is SGHDT and CDR2 is YYEEEE. Trimming cost V 0 bases and J 2 bases, with 9 bases left between them. The CDR3 consists of 14 residues. The DNA of the CDR3 is TGTGCCAGCAGCTTGGGCGGGGGCACCTACGAGCAGTACTTC. Protein product: CASSLGGGTYEQYF.

The chain is built from TRBV19 and TRBJ1-5, with D perhaps matching TRBD1 (6 bases). Germline V gene lookup returns CDR1 LNHDA and CDR2 SQIVND (reference sequence). Trimming shortened V by 2 bases and J by 5 bases, and 10 bases separated the two germline ends. The CDR3 extends over 14 amino acids. CDR3 sequence: CASSISGADQPQHF. The CDR3 DNA is TGTGCCAGTAGTATATCAGGGGCGGATCAGCCCCAGCATTTT.

The chain uses TRBV19 and TRBJ2-1, with 9 bases lining up with TRBD1. Trimming removed 2 bases from V and 7 bases from J; junction bases left unmatched: 9. This CDR3 has 16 amino acids. In germline, CDR1 is LNHDA, CDR2 SQIVND (reference sequence). The CDR3 loop reads CASSIRGQGNLNEQFF. The CDR3 DNA is TGTGCCAGTAGTATAAGAGGACAGGGGAACCTTAATGAGCAGTTCTTC.

The chain's CDR3 is CASRGLQGLNTEAFF. CDR3 nucleotides: TGTGCCAGCAGGGGACTACAGGGACTGAACACTGAAGCTTTCTTT. This chain links TRBV6-5 with TRBJ1-1, with a weak D call TRBD1 (6 bases). Trimming pared 6 bases from V and 0 bases from J, leaving 14 bases between. The CDR3 is 15 residues long. Germline V gives CDR1 MNHEY, CDR2 SVGAGI.

CDR3 in DNA: TGTGCCAGTAGTTCGGGTCCGGCCGCGGGGGAGCAGTACTTC. Protein sequence: CASSSGPAAGEQYF. The chain links TRBV19 to TRBJ2-7, with TRBD2 as a possible D gene (6 bases). Germline CDR1 LNHDA, CDR2 SQIVND (reference sequence). The CDR3 has 14 amino acids. V gave up 5 bases and J gave up 7 bases, with 18 bases separating them.

This clone was detected once. This chain connects TRBV7-9 to TRBJ2-1; D possibly matches TRBD1 or TRBD2 (8 bases each). This CDR3 is built from 18 residues. CDR1 SEHNR and CDR2 FQNEAQ come from the germline V gene (reference sequence). The ends were cut back, 0 bases at V and 4 bases at J, with 19 bases in the middle. DNA for the CDR3: TGTGCCAGCAGCTTAGCACCCAGGGGGCGGGGGGATTACAATGAGCAGTTCTTC. This translates into CASSLAPRGRGDYNEQFF. The variable domain in full, with the rest retrieved from reference TRBV7-9 and TRBJ2-1, is DTGVSQNPRHKITKRGQNVTFRCDPISEHNRLYWYRQTLGQGPEFLTYFQNEAQLEKSRLLSDRFSAERPKGSFSTLEIQRTEQGDSAMYLCASSLAPRGRGDYNEQFFGPGTRLTVL.

The chain joins TRBV24-1 to TRBJ1-4, with TRBD1 as a possible D gene (6 bases). The germline gives CDR1 KGHDR, CDR2 SFDVKD. V was clipped by 2 bases and J by 10 bases, with 13 bases between them. The length of the CDR3 is 14 residues. The DNA of the CDR3 is TGTGCCACCAGTGATTCAGGGGAAGGAGGAAAACTGTTTTTT. Translated, it gives CATSDSGEGGKLFF.

The CDR3 spells CSVETPRDRFSPSYEQYF. The CDR3 coding sequence is TGCAGCGTTGAAACTCCCCGGGACAGGTTTTCTCCCTCCTACGAGCAGTACTTC. The chain has TRBV29-1 and TRBJ2-7; the match to TRBD1 covers 8 bases. Germline CDR1 is SQVTM and CDR2 is ANQGSEA. CDR3 size: 18 residues. V dropped 2 bases and J dropped 0; count of bases not matched to a gene: 15.

This sequence joins TRBV28 and TRBJ1-5; D is ambiguous. The CDR3 has 17 amino acids. V was trimmed by 1 base and J by 0 bases, leaving 13 bases between them. From germline, CDR1 is MDHEN and CDR2 SYDVKM. The CDR3 here is CASSLLGGPVSNQPQHF. CDR3 nucleotide sequence: TGTGCCAGCAGTTTATTGGGTGGGCCGGTTAGCAATCAGCCCCAGCATTTT.

The V call is TRBV4-1, the J call TRBJ2-3; 8 positions agree with TRBD2. Germline V lookup: CDR1 MGHRA, CDR2 YSYEKL. V dropped 4 bases and J dropped 2; count of bases not matched to a gene: 8. This CDR3 comprises 16 residues. The chain's CDR3 is CASSPGGLAATDTQYF. In DNA, the CDR3 is TGCGCCAGCAGCCCGGGGGGGCTAGCGGCCACAGATACGCAGTATTTT.

The chain combines TRBV27 with TRBJ2-3; D may be TRBD1 (5 bases). V was shortened by 6 bases and J by 2 bases, with 24 bases between the two germline ends. This CDR3 has 18 amino acids. From germline, CDR1 is MNHEY and CDR2 SMNVEV (reference sequence). The CDR3 region is CASRLLTDTSFPTDTQYF. The CDR3 DNA reads as TGTGCCAGCAGACTCCTGACGGACACCTCGTTCCCCACAGATACGCAGTATTTT.

The V and J genes are TRBV7-3 and TRBJ2-3; D may be TRBD2 (7 bases). This CDR3 is built from 15 residues. Germline lookup yields CDR1 SGHTA and CDR2 FQGTGA. With 3 bases removed from V and 6 bases from J, the gap between germline ends came to 16 bases. Written as DNA, the CDR3 is TGTGCCAGCAGCTTTGGGGGGGCGGCAGGCGATACGCAGTATTTT. Translation: CASSFGGAAGDTQYF.

V usage is TRBV4-3 and J usage is TRBJ1-3; possible D gene TRBD1, 5 bases. Germline CDR1 LGHNA, CDR2 YSLEER. CDR3 length: 16 amino acids. Trimming stripped 0 bases from V and 4 bases from J, with 13 bases between. The CDR3 sequence is CASSQDGPGNGNTIYF. The CDR3 DNA sequence: TGCGCCAGCAGCCAAGATGGTCCAGGGAACGGAAACACCATATATTTT.

The J gene is TRBJ1-1, the V gene TRBV11-2, with 7 bases lining up with TRBD1. The germline V gene encodes CDR1 SGHAT and CDR2 FQNNGV. Trimming removed 5 bases from V and 10 bases from J; junction bases left unmatched: 7. There are 12 residues in the CDR3. CDR3 region: CASSILTGPAFF. The CDR3 DNA reads as TGTGCCAGCAGCATCCTGACAGGGCCAGCTTTCTTT.

The chain uses TRBV30 and TRBJ1-5; 7 positions agree with TRBD1. Germline V gene data show CDR1 as GTSNPN and CDR2 as SVGIG (reference sequence). The CDR3 runs to 12 residues. V lost 1 base, J lost 7 bases, and 1 base stayed unmatched. CDR3 region: CAWSGGGQPQHF. The CDR3 DNA reads TGTGCCTGGAGTGGAGGGGGCCAGCCCCAGCATTTT.

The chain links TRBV27 to TRBJ2-1, with D possibly TRBD1 on 6 matching bases. CDR1 is MNHEY, CDR2 SMNVEV, per germline (reference sequence). The CDR3 consists of 14 residues. With 8 bases removed from V and 3 bases from J, the gap between germline ends came to 14 bases. The CDR3 region has the DNA TGTGCCAGCCAAGACAGGTTCTTCTACAATGAGCAGTTCTTC. Amino acids: CASQDRFFYNEQFF.

This chain connects TRBV6-5 to TRBJ2-7, with D perhaps TRBD2 (6 bases). V was shortened by 6 bases and J by 2 bases, with 14 bases between the two germline ends. Germline lookup yields CDR1 MNHEY and CDR2 SVGAGI. The CDR3 is 14 residues long. CDR3 amino acids: CASSSGLLAYEQYF. CDR3 DNA sequence: TGTGCCAGCAGCAGCGGACTACTAGCCTACGAGCAGTACTTC.